The TCR beta chain described here comes from a study of PD-1 blockade in classical Hodgkin lymphoma. Study summary: Patients got intravenous nivolumab 3 mg/kg every 2 weeks. The study, taken as a whole, reports: Complete responders showed a baseline diversity that resembled the diversity of newly diagnosed patients. The origin of the repertoire differences remains undefined, with disease activity or prior therapy as possible causes. CD4+ but not CD8+ TCR diversity rose significantly by C4D1.

Worth noting for this clone: The antigen remains undetermined.

Time point in this sample: cycle 4 day 1 (C4D1), after 5 to 7 weeks of nivolumab. Autologous stem cell transplantation was followed by relapse in every patient, and brentuximab vedotin exposure varied. Negative magnetic selection isolated CD4+ T cells from thawed PBMCs. The table came from immunoSEQ multiplex PCR; TCRdb's copy has only in-frame clones and leaves some out. The repertoire consists of 30,000 to 35,000 clones, with around 84% occurring once and the leading ten covering approximately 0.8%. CDR3 length equals 16 residues. V lost 5 bases and J 4 bases, leaving 20 bases between the germline ends. Germline loops: CDR1 LNHDA, CDR2 SQIVND (reference sequence).

The chain couples TRBV19 to TRBJ1-2, with TRBD1 as a possible D gene (6 bases). The receptor was derived from a human donor with classical Hodgkin lymphoma. The material sequenced was CD4+ T cells from blood, taken before the fourth cycle of nivolumab. CDR3 protein: CASSLLGGGAAYGYTF. The CDR3 DNA is TGTGCCAGTAGTCTCCTCGGCGGGGGGGCTGCCTATGGCTACACCTTC.